This entry concerns a single T cell receptor beta chain. These data originate in a study of cytomegalovirus exposure and HLA in healthy donors. The germline V gene encodes CDR1 SEHNR and CDR2 FQNEAQ (reference sequence). V lost 1 base, J lost 4 bases, and 10 bases lay in between. CDR3 length: 14 residues. PCR involved 60 Vbeta and 13 Jbeta primers. Generated by immunoSEQ multiplex PCR, the TCRdb table keeps only in-frame clones and is missing some. The table includes about 130,000 clones, roughly 76% detected once. The sample was PBMCs. The sequence was obtained from a woman between 55 and 75 years old in good health and CMV-seropositive. The chain recombines TRBV7-9 with TRBJ1-1, with D possibly matching TRBD1 (6 bases). This CDR3 reads CASSLGAGATEAFF. In DNA form, the CDR3 reads TGTGCCAGCAGCTTAGGTGCAGGGGCCACTGAAGCTTTCTTT.